This T cell receptor (beta chain) was identified in a study of T cell responses to AZD1222 COVID-19 vaccine. For the study at large: Doses given second, at about 4 or about 12 weeks, were pooled.

The CDR3 runs to 15 residues. V lost 3 bases, J lost 4 bases, and 13 bases lay in between. Germline-derived CDR1 and CDR2 are WNHNN and SYGVQD (reference sequence). The study, taken as a whole, reports: It was only after the peak T cell response that any repertoires were sampled. Spike-specific TCR breadth and depth went up after people got two AZD1222 doses. Close to half of all spike-specific TCRs reportedly target regions of the variants that are unmutated.

Clones were read by immunoSEQ multiplex PCR, and TCRdb kept only the in-frame ones, dropping some. The profile shows some 63,000 clones, 84% of them singletons. Turning to this clone: The antigen remains unidentified.

The sequencing used peripheral blood, collected on day 0 of AZD1222 vaccination. V is TRBV10-1 and J is TRBJ1-3, with D tentatively TRBD1 (5 bases). This clonotype was sampled from an adult in good health. The CDR3 nucleotides are TGCGCCAGCAGTGACGAGGGACCGAGAGGAAACACCATATATTTT. Protein sequence: CASSDEGPRGNTIYF.